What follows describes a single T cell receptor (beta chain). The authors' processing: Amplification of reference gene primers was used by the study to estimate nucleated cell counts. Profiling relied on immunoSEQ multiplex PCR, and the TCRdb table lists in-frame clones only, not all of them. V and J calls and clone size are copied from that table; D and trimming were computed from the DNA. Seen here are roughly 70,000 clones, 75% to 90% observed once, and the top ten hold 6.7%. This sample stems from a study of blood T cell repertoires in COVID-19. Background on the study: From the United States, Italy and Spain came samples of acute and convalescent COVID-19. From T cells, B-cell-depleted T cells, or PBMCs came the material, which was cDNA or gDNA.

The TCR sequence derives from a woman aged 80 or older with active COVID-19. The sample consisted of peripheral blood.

The CDR3 DNA follows: TGTGCCAGCAGCCTATATGGGCTAGCAAAAGGCGAGCAGTTCTTC. Encoded protein: CASSLYGLAKGEQFF. The rearrangement links TRBV21-1 to TRBJ2-1; the D call in the table, TRBD2, was not verified against the DNA. TRBV21-1 constitutes a pseudogene. The CDR3 covers 15 residues.